Listed below are T cell receptor beta chains from one sample, sequenced in a study of beta chain features in type 1 diabetes. Assay: immunoSEQ multiplex PCR; the TCRdb copy retains only in-frame clones and omits some. The sample includes some 120,000 clones, around 16% of them seen just once. Sequencing input: central memory CD4+ T cells from blood. The receptors stem from a man younger than 30 with type 1 diabetes. The CDR3 runs from the conserved cysteine through the conserved F or W. Fields, in order: D gene, J gene, V gene, clone size, CDR3 protein, CDR3 DNA. D genes are given only for firm matches. A row's size may be missing; if present it is once, few, many or a size class.

>TRBD2|TRBJ2-5|TRBV5-6|few
CASSLSIASGGSRETQYF
TGTGCCAGCAGCTTGAGTATAGCTAGCGGGGGATCCAGAGAGACCCAGTACTTC
>TRBD2|TRBJ2-7|TRBV2|few
CASSVTSGRAYEQYF
TGTGCCAGCAGTGTCACTAGCGGGAGGGCCTACGAGCAGTACTTC
>NA|TRBJ2-5|TRBV20-1|NA
CSATRGETQYF
TGCAGTGCCACCCGGGGGGAGACCCAGTACTTC
>TRBD2|TRBJ2-1|TRBV18|few
CASSPRTSEYNEQFF
TGTGCCAGCTCACCACGGACTAGCGAATACAATGAGCAGTTCTTC
>TRBD1|TRBJ1-1|TRBV29-1|few
CSVAQGANTEAFF
TGCAGCGTTGCTCAGGGGGCGAACACTGAAGCTTTCTTT
>NA|TRBJ2-3|TRBV4-1|few
CASSLGPPQSDTQYF
TGCGCCAGCAGCCTGGGACCCCCGCAGTCAGATACGCAGTATTTT
>TRBD2|TRBJ2-7|TRBV5-6|few
CASSRLAGGHSYEQYF
TGTGCCAGCAGTCGACTAGCGGGAGGGCACTCTTACGAGCAGTACTTC
>NA|TRBJ1-2|TRBV7-9|NA
CASSLESRGYTF
TGTGCCAGCAGCTTAGAGTCGAGGGGCTACACCTTC
>NA|TRBJ1-1|TRBV5-6|NA
CASSSGGPEAFF
TGTGCCAGCAGCTCCGGAGGCCCTGAAGCTTTCTTT
>TRBD1|TRBJ1-5|TRBV7-9|few
CASSQTGGNQPQHF
TGTGCCAGCAGTCAGACAGGGGGCAATCAGCCCCAGCATTTT
>NA|TRBJ2-5|TRBV7-9|NA
CASRPPTGGPIQETQYF
TGTGCCAGCAGACCTCCGACAGGTGGACCGATCCAAGAGACCCAGTACTTC
>NA|TRBJ1-5|TRBV7-2|few
CASSSLTDNQPQHF
TGTGCCAGCAGCTCACTGACAGACAATCAGCCCCAGCATTTT
>TRBD2|TRBJ2-1|TRBV7-2|few
CASSLKIPGTTYNEQFF
TGTGCCAGCAGCTTAAAGATCCCGGGGACTACTTACAATGAGCAGTTCTTC
>NA|TRBJ1-2|TRBV19|NA
CASSIATGINYGYTF
TGTGCCAGTAGTATAGCTACAGGGATTAACTATGGCTACACCTTC
>NA|TRBJ2-5|TRBV18|NA
CASSPRTQETQYF
TGTGCCAGCTCACCGCGCACCCAAGAGACCCAGTACTTC
>NA|TRBJ2-7|TRBV6-7|NA
CASSHFSSYEQYF
TGTGCCAGCAGCCACTTTAGCTCCTACGAGCAGTACTTC
>NA|TRBJ2-1|TRBV9|NA
CASSVGLGVREQFF
TGTGCCAGCAGCGTAGGATTGGGGGTGCGTGAGCAGTTCTTC
>NA|TRBJ2-3|TRBV10-3|few
CAISDPDRSSTDTQYF
TGTGCCATCAGTGACCCGGACAGATCTAGCACAGATACGCAGTATTTT
>NA|TRBJ1-1|TRBV28|NA
CASSQTGYTEAFF
TGTGCCAGCAGTCAAACAGGGTACACTGAAGCTTTCTTT
>NA|TRBJ2-1|TRBV15|NA
CATSHSMGSYNEQFF
TGTGCCACCAGCCACTCTATGGGCTCCTACAATGAGCAGTTCTTC
>TRBD2|TRBJ2-1|TRBV30|NA
CAWSVGLAGNEQFF
TGTGCCTGGAGTGTAGGACTAGCGGGTAATGAGCAGTTCTTC
>NA|TRBJ2-3|TRBV11-2|NA
CASSQGRATDTQYF
TGTGCCAGCAGCCAGGGGAGGGCCACAGATACGCAGTATTTT
>NA|TRBJ2-7|TRBV30|NA
CALYLGRLHEQYF
TGTGCCTTATATTTAGGCAGGTTGCACGAGCAGTACTTC
>NA|TRBJ2-1|TRBV20-1|few
CSARNLNEQFF
TGCAGTGCTAGGAACTTGAATGAGCAGTTCTTC
>TRBD1|TRBJ1-1|TRBV10-3|NA
CAISETGGTRTEAFF
TGTGCCATCAGTGAGACAGGGGGCACGAGGACTGAAGCTTTCTTT
>NA|TRBJ2-1|TRBV7-2|many
CAADLGEQFF
TGTGCGGCCGATCTGGGTGAGCAGTTCTTC
>NA|TRBJ2-3|TRBV7-2|NA
CASSSALLRTSTQYF
TGTGCCAGCAGCTCCGCTTTGCTCAGGACGAGTACGCAGTATTTT
>TRBD2|TRBJ2-3|TRBV9|few
CASSVAGGLTDTQYF
TGTGCCAGCAGCGTAGCGGGGGGGCTCACAGATACGCAGTATTTT
>NA|TRBJ2-5|TRBV28|NA
CASSSQQNPLTQYF
TGTGCCAGCAGTTCCCAACAGAATCCCCTGACCCAGTACTTC
>TRBD2|TRBJ2-5|TRBV7-2|few
CASSLLAGQETQYF
TGTGCCAGCAGCTTACTAGCGGGCCAAGAGACCCAGTACTTC
>NA|TRBJ2-6|TRBV30|NA
CAWSAPAKVLTF
TGTGCCTGGAGTGCACCCGCAAAAGTCCTGACTTTC
>TRBD1|TRBJ2-1|TRBV7-2|many
CASSPTGYNEQFF
TGTGCCAGCAGCCCGACAGGGTACAATGAGCAGTTCTTC
>NA|TRBJ2-3|TRBV18|few
CASSPTSTDTQYF
TGTGCCAGCTCACCGACGAGCACAGATACGCAGTATTTT
>NA|TRBJ1-2|TRBV28|NA
CASSSSHGYTF
TGTGCCAGCAGTTCCTCTCATGGCTACACCTTC
>NA|TRBJ2-1|TRBV5-1|few
CASSLVVHEQFF
TGCGCCAGCAGCTTGGTCGTTCATGAGCAGTTCTTC
>NA|TRBJ2-3|TRBV29-1|few
CSVERYSTDTQYF
TGCAGCGTTGAAAGGTACAGCACAGATACGCAGTATTTT
>NA|TRBJ2-5|TRBV5-1|few
CASSLDPYQETQYF
TGCGCCAGCAGCTTGGACCCGTACCAAGAGACCCAGTACTTC
>TRBD1|TRBJ2-7|TRBV5-6|NA
CASSTAGQGAFSSTYEQYF
TGTGCCAGCAGTACCGCGGGACAGGGGGCGTTCTCGTCTACCTACGAGCAGTACTTC
>NA|TRBJ2-7|TRBV25-1|many
CASSEMAGALVQYF
TGTGCCAGCAGTGAAATGGCGGGGGCTCTGGTGCAGTACTTC
>TRBD2|TRBJ2-1|TRBV4-3|NA
CASSQDPRTRSYNEQFF
TGCGCCAGCAGCCAAGATCCAAGGACTAGGAGTTACAATGAGCAGTTCTTC
>NA|TRBJ2-1|TRBV28|NA
CASSLAGPSPDEQFF
TGTGCCAGCAGTTTAGCCGGGCCCAGCCCCGATGAGCAGTTCTTC
>NA|TRBJ1-2|TRBV6-5|once
CASSPLFTASYGYTF
TGTGCCAGCAGTCCTCTCTTCACAGCCTCCTATGGCTACACCTTC
>NA|TRBJ2-7|TRBV5-1|few
CASSSTGAPPEQYF
TGCGCCAGCAGCTCCACTGGAGCGCCACCCGAGCAGTACTTC
>TRBD2|TRBJ2-1|TRBV29-1|NA
CSAARTSSLEQFF
TGCAGCGCCGCGCGGACTAGTTCCCTTGAGCAGTTCTTC
>TRBD2|TRBJ2-1|TRBV7-2|NA
CASSFSGGPGSYNEQFF
TGTGCCAGCAGCTTTTCGGGAGGCCCCGGCTCCTACAATGAGCAGTTCTTC
>TRBD2|TRBJ2-5|TRBV4-1|NA
CASSQAPRGSGRAGETQYF
TGCGCCAGCAGCCAAGCTCCCAGGGGGAGCGGGAGGGCCGGGGAGACCCAGTACTTC
>NA|TRBJ2-5|TRBV29-1|few
CSVEVGAQETQYF
TGCAGCGTTGAGGTGGGCGCCCAAGAGACCCAGTACTTC
>NA|TRBJ2-5|TRBV5-1|few
CASSRTPTTGETQYF
TGCGCCAGCAGCCGGACTCCGACAACGGGAGAGACCCAGTACTTC
>NA|TRBJ1-2|TRBV18|NA
CASSPPGSTVRGDYGYTF
TGTGCCAGCTCACCACCCGGATCGACAGTCCGAGGAGACTATGGCTACACCTTC
>NA|TRBJ2-5|TRBV7-6|many
CASSLTHQETQYF
TGTGCCAGCAGCTTAACTCACCAAGAGACCCAGTACTTC
>NA|TRBJ2-4|TRBV9|NA
CASSVGGVENIQYF
TGTGCCAGCAGCGTAGGCGGGGTTGAAAACATTCAGTACTTC
>NA|TRBJ1-5|TRBV7-2|NA
CASRLDTVNQPQHF
TGTGCCAGCAGGTTAGATACGGTGAATCAGCCCCAGCATTTT
>NA|TRBJ2-2|TRBV18|NA
CASSPQSSQNTGELFF
TGTGCCAGCTCACCACAGAGCTCCCAGAACACCGGGGAGCTGTTTTTT
>NA|TRBJ2-3|TRBV30|many
CAWSRRRADTQYF
TGTGCCTGGAGTCGAAGGCGGGCAGATACGCAGTATTTT